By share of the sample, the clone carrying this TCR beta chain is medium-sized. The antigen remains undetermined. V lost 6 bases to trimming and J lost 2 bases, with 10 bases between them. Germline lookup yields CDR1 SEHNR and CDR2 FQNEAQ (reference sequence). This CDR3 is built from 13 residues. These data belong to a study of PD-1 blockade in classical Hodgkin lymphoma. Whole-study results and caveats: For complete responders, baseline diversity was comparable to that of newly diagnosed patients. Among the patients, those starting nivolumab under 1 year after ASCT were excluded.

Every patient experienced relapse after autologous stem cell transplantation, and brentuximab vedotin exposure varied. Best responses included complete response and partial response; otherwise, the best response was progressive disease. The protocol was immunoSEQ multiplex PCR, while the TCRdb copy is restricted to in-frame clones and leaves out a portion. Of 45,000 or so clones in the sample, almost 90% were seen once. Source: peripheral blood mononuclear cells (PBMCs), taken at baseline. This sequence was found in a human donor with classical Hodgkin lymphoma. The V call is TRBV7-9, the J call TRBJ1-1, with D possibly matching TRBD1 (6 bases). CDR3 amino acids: CASRSGTNTEAFF. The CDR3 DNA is TGTGCCAGCAGATCCGGGACAAACACTGAAGCTTTCTTT.